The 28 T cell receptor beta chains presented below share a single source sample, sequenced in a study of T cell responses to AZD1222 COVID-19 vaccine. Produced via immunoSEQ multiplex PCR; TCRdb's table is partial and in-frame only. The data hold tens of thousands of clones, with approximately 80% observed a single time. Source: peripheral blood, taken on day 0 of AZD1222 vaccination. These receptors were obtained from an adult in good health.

CDR3 in DNA: TGTGCCAGCTCCTGGGGGACAGGGGAATACGAGCAGTACTTC. This sequence encodes CASSWGTGEYEQYF. This chain links TRBV7-9 with TRBJ2-7; 10 positions agree with TRBD1. The CDR3 loop spans 14 amino acids. V shed 8 bases and J 4 bases; nucleotides not matched to a gene: 8. Looked up from germline, CDR1 is SEHNR and CDR2 is FQNEAQ (reference sequence).

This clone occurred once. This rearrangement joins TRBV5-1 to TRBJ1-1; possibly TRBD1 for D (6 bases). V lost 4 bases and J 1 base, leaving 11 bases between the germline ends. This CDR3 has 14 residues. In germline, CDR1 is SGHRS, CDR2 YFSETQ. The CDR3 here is CASSVDSPNTEAFF. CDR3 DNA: TGCGCCAGCAGCGTGGACAGTCCGAACACTGAAGCTTTCTTT.

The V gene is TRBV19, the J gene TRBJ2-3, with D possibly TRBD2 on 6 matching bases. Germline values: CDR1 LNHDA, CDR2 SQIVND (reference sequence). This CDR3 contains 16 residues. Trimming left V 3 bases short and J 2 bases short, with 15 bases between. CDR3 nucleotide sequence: TGTGCCAGTAGTATCCTATCCGGGGGAGACACAGATACGCAGTATTTT. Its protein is CASSILSGGDTDTQYF.

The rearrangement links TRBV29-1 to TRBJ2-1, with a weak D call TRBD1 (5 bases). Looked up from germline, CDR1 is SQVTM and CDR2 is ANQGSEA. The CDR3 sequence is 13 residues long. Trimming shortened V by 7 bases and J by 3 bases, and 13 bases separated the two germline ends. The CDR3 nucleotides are TGCAGCGCTACTAAGGGGTACTACAATGAGCAGTTCTTC. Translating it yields CSATKGYYNEQFF.

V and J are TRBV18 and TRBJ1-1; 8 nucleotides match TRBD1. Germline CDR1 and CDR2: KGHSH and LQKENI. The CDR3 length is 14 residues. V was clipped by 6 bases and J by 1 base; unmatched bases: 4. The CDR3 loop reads CASSDGQGNTEAFF. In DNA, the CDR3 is TGTGCCAGCTCGGACGGACAGGGGAACACTGAAGCTTTCTTT.

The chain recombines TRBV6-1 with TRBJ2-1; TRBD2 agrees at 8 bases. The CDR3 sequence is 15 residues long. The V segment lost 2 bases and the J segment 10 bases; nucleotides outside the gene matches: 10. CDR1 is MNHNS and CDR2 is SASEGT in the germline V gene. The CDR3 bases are TGTGCCAGCAGTGAAAACCCCGGACTAGCCCTAGAGCAGTTCTTC. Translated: CASSENPGLALEQFF.

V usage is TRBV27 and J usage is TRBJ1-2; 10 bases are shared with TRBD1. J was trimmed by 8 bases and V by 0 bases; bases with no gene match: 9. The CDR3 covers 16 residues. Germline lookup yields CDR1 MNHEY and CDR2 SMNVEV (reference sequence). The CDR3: CASSLSSGTGEYGYTF. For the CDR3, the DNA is TGTGCCAGCAGTTTATCGTCTGGGACAGGGGAATACGGCTACACCTTC.

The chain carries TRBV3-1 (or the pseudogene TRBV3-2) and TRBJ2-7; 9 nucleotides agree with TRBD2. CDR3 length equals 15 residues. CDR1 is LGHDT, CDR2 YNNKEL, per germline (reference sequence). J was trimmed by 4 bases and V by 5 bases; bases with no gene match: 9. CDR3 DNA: TGTGCCAGCAGCGCCGAAGTAGCGGGAGTGTACGAGCAGTACTTC. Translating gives CASSAEVAGVYEQYF.

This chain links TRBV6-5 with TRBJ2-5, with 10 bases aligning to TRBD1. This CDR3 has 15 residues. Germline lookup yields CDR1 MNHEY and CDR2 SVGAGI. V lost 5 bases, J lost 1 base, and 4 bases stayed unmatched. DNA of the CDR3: TGTGCCAGCAGTCGACAGGGGGCAGGCCAAGAGACCCAGTACTTC. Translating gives CASSRQGAGQETQYF.

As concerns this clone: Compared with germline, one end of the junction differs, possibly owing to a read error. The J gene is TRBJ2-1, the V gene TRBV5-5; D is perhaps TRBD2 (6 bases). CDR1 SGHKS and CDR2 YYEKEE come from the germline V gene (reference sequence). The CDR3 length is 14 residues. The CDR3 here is CASSLEEGRHEQFF. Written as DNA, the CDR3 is TGTGCCAGCAGTTTGGAGGAGGGGCGTCATGAGCAGTTCTTC.

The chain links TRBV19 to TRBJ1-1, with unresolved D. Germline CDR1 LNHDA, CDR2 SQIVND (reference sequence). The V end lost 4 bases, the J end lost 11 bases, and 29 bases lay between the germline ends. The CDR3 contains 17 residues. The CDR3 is CASSTNPQWGGREMAFF. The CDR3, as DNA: TGTGCCAGTAGTACAAACCCCCAATGGGGTGGCCGTGAAATGGCTTTCTTT.

Here the CDR3 DNA reads TGTGCCAGCAGTCCCCGTGGCGGCACTGAAGCTTTCTTT. This gives the protein CASSPRGGTEAFF. This chain joins TRBV12-3 or TRBV12-4 and TRBJ1-1, with D unresolved. Trimming took 5 bases from V and 4 from J, leaving 11 bases between them. The CDR3 has 13 residues.

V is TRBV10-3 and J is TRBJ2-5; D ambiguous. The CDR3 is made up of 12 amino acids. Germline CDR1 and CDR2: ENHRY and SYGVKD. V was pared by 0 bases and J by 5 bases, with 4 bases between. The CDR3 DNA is TGTGCCATCAGTGAGTCGACCGAGACCCAGTACTTC. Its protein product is CAISESTETQYF.

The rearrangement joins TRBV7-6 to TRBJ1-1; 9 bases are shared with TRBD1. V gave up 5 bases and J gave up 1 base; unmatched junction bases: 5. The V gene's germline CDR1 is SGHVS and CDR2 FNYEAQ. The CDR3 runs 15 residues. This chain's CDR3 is CASSVDRGGNTEAFF. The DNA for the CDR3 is TGTGCCAGCAGCGTGGACAGGGGAGGGAACACTGAAGCTTTCTTT.

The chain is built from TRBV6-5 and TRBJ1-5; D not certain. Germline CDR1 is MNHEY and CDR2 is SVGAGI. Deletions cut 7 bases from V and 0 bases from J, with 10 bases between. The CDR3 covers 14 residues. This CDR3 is CASTGPSSNQPQHF. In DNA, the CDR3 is TGTGCCAGCACTGGGCCCTCTAGCAATCAGCCCCAGCATTTT.

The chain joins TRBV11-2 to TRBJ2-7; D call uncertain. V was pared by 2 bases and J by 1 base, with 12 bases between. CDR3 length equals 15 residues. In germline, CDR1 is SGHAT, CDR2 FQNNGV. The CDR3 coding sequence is TGTGCCAGCAGCTTAATCCTGACGGCATCCTACGAGCAGTACTTC. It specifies CASSLILTASYEQYF.

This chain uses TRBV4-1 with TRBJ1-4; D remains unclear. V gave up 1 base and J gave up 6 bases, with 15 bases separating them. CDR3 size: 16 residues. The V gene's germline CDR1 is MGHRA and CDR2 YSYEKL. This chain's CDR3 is CASSQGYWGGDEKLFF. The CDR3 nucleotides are TGCGCCAGCAGCCAAGGATACTGGGGTGGAGATGAAAAACTGTTTTTT.

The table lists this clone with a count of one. CDR3 in DNA: TGTGCCAGCAGTGATGGGGTCGGTGCAAGCAATCAGCCCCAGCATTTT. Its translation is CASSDGVGASNQPQHF. The chain recombines TRBV6-1 with TRBJ1-5, with unresolved D. Trimming removed 3 bases at V and 1 base at J, with 13 bases between. The CDR3 covers 16 residues. The V gene's germline CDR1 is MNHNS and CDR2 SASEGT.

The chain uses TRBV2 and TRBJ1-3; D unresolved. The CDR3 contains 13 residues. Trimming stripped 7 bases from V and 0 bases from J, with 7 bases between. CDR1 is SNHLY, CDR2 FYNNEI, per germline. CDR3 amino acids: CASKAGSGNTIYF. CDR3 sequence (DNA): TGTGCCAGCAAAGCTGGCTCTGGAAACACCATATATTTT.

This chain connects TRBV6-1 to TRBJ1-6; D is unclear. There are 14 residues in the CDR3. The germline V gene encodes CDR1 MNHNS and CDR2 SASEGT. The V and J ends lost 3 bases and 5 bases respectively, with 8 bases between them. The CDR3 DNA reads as TGTGCCAGCAGTGACAGGCCCAATAATTCACCCCTCCACTTT. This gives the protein CASSDRPNNSPLHF.

CDR3 protein: CASSSRRNNEQFF. CDR3 DNA: TGTGCCAGCAGCTCGCGAAGGAACAATGAGCAGTTCTTC. The rearrangement links TRBV5-6 to TRBJ2-1; no definite D call. Trimming stripped 3 bases from V and 5 bases from J, with 9 bases between. There are 13 residues in the CDR3. Looked up from germline, CDR1 is SGHDT and CDR2 is YYEEEE.

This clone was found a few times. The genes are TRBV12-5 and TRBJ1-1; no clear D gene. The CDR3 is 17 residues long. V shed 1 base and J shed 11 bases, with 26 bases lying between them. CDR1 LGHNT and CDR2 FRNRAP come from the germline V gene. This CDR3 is CASGLATTVGRTGEAFF. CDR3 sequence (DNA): TGTGCTAGTGGTTTGGCAACTACAGTCGGGAGGACGGGAGAGGCTTTCTTT.

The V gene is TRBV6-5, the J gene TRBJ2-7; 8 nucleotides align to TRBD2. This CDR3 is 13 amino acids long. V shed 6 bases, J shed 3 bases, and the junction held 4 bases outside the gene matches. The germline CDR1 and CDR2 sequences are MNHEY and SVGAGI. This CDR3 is CASSRGTSYEQYF. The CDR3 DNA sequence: TGTGCCAGCAGCCGAGGGACTAGCTACGAGCAGTACTTC.

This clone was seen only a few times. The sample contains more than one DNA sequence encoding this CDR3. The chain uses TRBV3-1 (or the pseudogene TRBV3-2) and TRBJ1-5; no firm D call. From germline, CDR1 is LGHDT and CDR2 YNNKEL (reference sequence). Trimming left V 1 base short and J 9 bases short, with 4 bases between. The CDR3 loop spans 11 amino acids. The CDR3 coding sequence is TGTGCCAGCAGCCAAGGAGGGCCCCAGCATTTT. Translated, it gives CASSQGGPQHF.

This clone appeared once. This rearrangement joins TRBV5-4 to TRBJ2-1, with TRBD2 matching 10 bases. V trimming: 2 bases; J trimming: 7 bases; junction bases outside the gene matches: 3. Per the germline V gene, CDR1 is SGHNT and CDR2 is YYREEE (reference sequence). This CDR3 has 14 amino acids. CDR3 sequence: CASSFSSGRNEQFF. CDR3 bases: TGTGCCAGCAGCTTCTCTAGCGGGAGAAATGAGCAGTTCTTC.

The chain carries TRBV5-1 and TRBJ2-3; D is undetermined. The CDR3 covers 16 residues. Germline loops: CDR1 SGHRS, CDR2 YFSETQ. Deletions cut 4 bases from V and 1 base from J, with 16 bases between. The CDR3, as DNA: TGCGCCAGCAGCCATGGGTGGGCCTCACGCACAGATACGCAGTATTTT. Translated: CASSHGWASRTDTQYF.

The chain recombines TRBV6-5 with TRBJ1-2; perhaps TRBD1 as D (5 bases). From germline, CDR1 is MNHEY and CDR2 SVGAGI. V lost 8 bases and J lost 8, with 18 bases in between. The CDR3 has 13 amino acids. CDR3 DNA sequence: TGTGCCAGCCAAGCCTCACAGGAGACGGGCTACACCTTC. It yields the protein CASQASQETGYTF.

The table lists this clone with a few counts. Written as DNA, the CDR3 is TGCGCCAGCAGCTCGGGACAGGCATACTACGAGCAGTACTTC. Encoded protein: CASSSGQAYYEQYF. The chain links TRBV5-1 to TRBJ2-7, with 8 bases matching TRBD1. V was clipped by 3 bases and J by 3 bases; unmatched bases: 5. Germline V gives CDR1 SGHRS, CDR2 YFSETQ. The CDR3 totals 14 residues.